This is a list of T cell receptor beta chains from one sample in a study of CD8 T cells in Susac syndrome. TCRdb called the immunoSEQ multiplex PCR reads again in MiXCR, with one record for every CDR3 protein. There are tens of thousands of distinct CDR3 sequences in the sample; approximately 93% occur only once, and about 0.27% lies in the top ten. The sample was CD8+ T cells from PBMCs. The receptors stem from a human donor in good health. The CDR3 runs from the conserved cysteine through the conserved F or W. The D gene is left open where the match is weak. Not all rows give a size; the values are once, few, many and, for expanded clones, a class.

j_gene | v_gene | abundance | d_gene | CDR3nt | CDR3aa
TRBJ2-2 | TRBV5-1 | - | - | TGCGCCAGCAGCTTGGGTCCGAACACCGGGGAGCTGTTTTTT | CASSLGPNTGELFF
TRBJ1-5 | TRBV4-3 | - | - | TGCGCCAGCAGCCAAGATTTGGGGGGGGGAAAGGGTTCGGGGCATCAGCCCCAGCATTTT | CASSQDLGGGKGSGHQPQHF
TRBJ2-1 | TRBV7-9 | - | - | TGTGCCAGCAGCTTAGCTCCAGATGAGCAGTTCTTC | CASSLAPDEQFF
TRBJ2-3 | TRBV9 | few | - | TGTGCCAGCAGCGTAGCGGTTACAGCCCCTGAGGATACGCAGTATTTT | CASSVAVTAPEDTQYF
TRBJ2-7 | TRBV12-3/TRBV12-4 | few | - | TGTGCCAGCAGTTTAGGAACCTACGAGCAGTACTTC | CASSLGTYEQYF
TRBJ2-3 | TRBV24-1 | - | - | TGTGCCACCAGTGGCAGTAGAACAGATACGCAGTATTTT | CATSGSRTDTQYF
TRBJ1-1 | TRBV6-5 | - | - | TGTGCCAGCAGTTACTCGACGCGCACTGAAGCTTTCTTT | CASSYSTRTEAFF
TRBJ1-3 | TRBV6-5 | - | - | TGTGCCAGCAGTTACAAAGCTGGAAACACCATATATTTT | CASSYKAGNTIYF
TRBJ1-1 | TRBV4-3 | once | TRBD1 | TGCGCCAGCAGCCAAGGACAGGGGGCGCCGTGGACTGAAGCTTTCTTT | CASSQGQGAPWTEAFF
TRBJ2-5 | TRBV5-4 | - | TRBD2 | TGTGCCAGCAGCTTGGGGGAGCGGGGGGCCCAAGAGACCCAGTACTTC | CASSLGERGAQETQYF
TRBJ1-1 | TRBV4-3 | - | - | TGCGCCAGCAGCCAAGAAAGGTCCGGGCCGAACACTGAAGCTTTCTTT | CASSQERSGPNTEAFF
TRBJ2-5 | TRBV12-3/TRBV12-4 | - | TRBD1 | TGTGCCAGCAGTGGGGACAGGGGACAAGAGACCCAGTACTTC | CASSGDRGQETQYF
TRBJ1-3 | TRBV11-2 | - | - | TGTGCCAGCAGCTCCCGGCCCCGGGGGTCCAACACCATATATTTT | CASSSRPRGSNTIYF
TRBJ2-7 | TRBV6-2/TRBV6-3 | - | - | TGTGCCAGCAGTTACAGGGAAGGGGACGCCTACGAGCAGTACTTC | CASSYREGDAYEQYF
TRBJ2-3 | TRBV7-6 | - | - | TGTGCCAGCAGCTTAACGGAGGCTGATACGCAGTATTTT | CASSLTEADTQYF
TRBJ2-1 | TRBV4-3 | - | - | TGCGCCAGCAGGCTTCGGGGGTCATCCTACAATGAGCAGTTCTTC | CASRLRGSSYNEQFF
TRBJ1-5 | TRBV7-6 | - | TRBD1 | TGTGCCAGCGCCGAGACAGGGTTTGAGCAGCCCCAGCATTTT | CASAETGFEQPQHF
TRBJ1-5 | TRBV2 | - | - | TGTGCCAGCAGTGAAGCATGGGGGGATCAGCCCCAGCATTTT | CASSEAWGDQPQHF
TRBJ1-1 | TRBV19 | - | - | TGTGCCAGTACCCCAAGCCAGGGAGGGAACACTGAAGCTTTCTTT | CASTPSQGGNTEAFF
TRBJ2-6 | TRBV27 | - | - | TGTGCCAGCGGCTCTGGGGCCAACGTCCTGACTTTC | CASGSGANVLTF
TRBJ2-1 | TRBV27 | - | - | TGTGCCAGCAGACATACAAGCAATGAGCAGTTCTTC | CASRHTSNEQFF
TRBJ1-1 | TRBV6-5 | - | - | TGTGCCAGCAGGGGACCAGTTTGGACTGAAGCTTTCTTT | CASRGPVWTEAFF
TRBJ1-1 | TRBV2 | - | - | TGTGCCAGCAGAGCCATACCTGAAGCTTTCTTT | CASRAIPEAFF
TRBJ1-6 | TRBV27 | - | TRBD1 | TGTGCCAGCAGTAGCTCCGGGACAGGGGAGGCCCTCCACTTT | CASSSSGTGEALHF
TRBJ1-5 | TRBV6-2/TRBV6-3 | - | - | TGTGCCAGTATCTCGGGGACTCATAGCAATCAGCCCCAGCATTTT | CASISGTHSNQPQHF
TRBJ2-3 | TRBV29-1 | - | TRBD1 | TGCAGCGTAGACAGGGGGAGATACACAGATACGCAGTATTTT | CSVDRGRYTDTQYF
TRBJ2-1 | TRBV29-1 | - | - | TGCAGCGTAATACCACCGGGGGACAATGAGCAGTTCTTC | CSVIPPGDNEQFF
TRBJ2-7 | TRBV6-5 | - | - | TGTGCCAGCAGTTACTCCCCCCTAAGGGAGCAGTACTTC | CASSYSPLREQYF